This T cell receptor (beta chain) was found in a study of T cell responses to AZD1222 COVID-19 vaccine. Notes on the study in general: Across spike, vaccine-associated CD4 TCRs were found, dominant at 160-218 and 743-854. Reportedly, close to half of spike-specific TCRs are directed against unmutated variant regions. After two AZD1222 doses, spike-specific TCR breadth and depth rose versus day 0. Donor demographics were predominantly white British with a female majority; clonal diversity may be underestimated.

Remarks on this clone: Its antigen is as yet unknown.

This CDR3 is built from 15 residues. From germline, CDR1 is MNHEY and CDR2 SMNVEV (reference sequence). With 3 bases removed from V and 7 bases from J, the gap between germline ends came to 18 bases. Produced via immunoSEQ multiplex PCR; TCRdb's table is partial and in-frame only. The table shows 120,000 to 150,000 clones, with more than 70% occurring only once. Specimen: peripheral blood, collected on day 0 of AZD1222 vaccination. This sequence originates from an adult in good health. The chain links TRBV27 to TRBJ1-2, with a weak D call TRBD1 (5 bases). The CDR3 protein is CASSFLGTHLPGYTF. DNA of the CDR3: TGTGCCAGCAGTTTCCTCGGGACTCACCTCCCTGGCTACACCTTC.